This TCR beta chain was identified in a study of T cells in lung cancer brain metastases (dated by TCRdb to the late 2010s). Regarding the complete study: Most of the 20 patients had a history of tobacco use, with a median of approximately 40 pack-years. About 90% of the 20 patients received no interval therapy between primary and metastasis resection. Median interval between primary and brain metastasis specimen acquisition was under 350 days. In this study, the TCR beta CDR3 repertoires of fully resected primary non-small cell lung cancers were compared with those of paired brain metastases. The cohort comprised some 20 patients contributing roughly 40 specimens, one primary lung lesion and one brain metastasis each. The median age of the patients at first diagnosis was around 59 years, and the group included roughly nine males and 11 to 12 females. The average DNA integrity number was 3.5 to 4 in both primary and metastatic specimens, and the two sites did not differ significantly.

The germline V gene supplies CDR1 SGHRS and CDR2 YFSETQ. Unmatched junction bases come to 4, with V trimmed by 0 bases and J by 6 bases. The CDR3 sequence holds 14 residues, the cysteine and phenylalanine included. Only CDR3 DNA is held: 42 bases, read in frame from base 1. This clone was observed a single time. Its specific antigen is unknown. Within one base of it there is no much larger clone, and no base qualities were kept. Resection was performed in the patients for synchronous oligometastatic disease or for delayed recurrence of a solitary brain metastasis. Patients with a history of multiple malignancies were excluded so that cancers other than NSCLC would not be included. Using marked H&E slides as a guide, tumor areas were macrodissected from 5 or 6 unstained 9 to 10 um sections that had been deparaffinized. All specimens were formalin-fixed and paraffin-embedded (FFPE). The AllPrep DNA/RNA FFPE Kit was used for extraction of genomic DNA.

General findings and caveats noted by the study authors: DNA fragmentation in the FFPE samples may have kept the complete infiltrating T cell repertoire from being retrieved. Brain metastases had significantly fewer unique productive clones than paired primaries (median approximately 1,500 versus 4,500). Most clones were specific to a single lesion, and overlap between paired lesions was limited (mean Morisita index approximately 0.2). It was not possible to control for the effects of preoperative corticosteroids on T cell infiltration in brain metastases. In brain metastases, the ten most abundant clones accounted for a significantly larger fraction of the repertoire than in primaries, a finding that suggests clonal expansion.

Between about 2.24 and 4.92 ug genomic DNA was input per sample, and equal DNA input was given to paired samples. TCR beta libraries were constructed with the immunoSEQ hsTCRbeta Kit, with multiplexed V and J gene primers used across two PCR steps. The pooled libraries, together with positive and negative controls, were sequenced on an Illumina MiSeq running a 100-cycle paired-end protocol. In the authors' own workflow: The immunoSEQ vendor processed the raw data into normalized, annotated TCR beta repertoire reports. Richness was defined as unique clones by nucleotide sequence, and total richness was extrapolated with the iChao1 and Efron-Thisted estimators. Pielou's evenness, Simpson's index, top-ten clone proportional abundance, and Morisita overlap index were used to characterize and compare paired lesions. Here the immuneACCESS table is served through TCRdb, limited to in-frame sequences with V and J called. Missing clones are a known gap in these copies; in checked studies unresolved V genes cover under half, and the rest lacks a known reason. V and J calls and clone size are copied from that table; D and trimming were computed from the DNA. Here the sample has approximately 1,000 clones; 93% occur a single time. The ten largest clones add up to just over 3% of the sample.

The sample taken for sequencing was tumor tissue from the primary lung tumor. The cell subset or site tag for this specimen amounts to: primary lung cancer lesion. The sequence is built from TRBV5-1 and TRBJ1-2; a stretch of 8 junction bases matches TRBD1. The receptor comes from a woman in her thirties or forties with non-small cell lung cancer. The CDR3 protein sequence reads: CASSLDGTGNGYTF. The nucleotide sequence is TGCGCCAGCAGCTTGGACGGGACAGGCAATGGCTACACCTTC.